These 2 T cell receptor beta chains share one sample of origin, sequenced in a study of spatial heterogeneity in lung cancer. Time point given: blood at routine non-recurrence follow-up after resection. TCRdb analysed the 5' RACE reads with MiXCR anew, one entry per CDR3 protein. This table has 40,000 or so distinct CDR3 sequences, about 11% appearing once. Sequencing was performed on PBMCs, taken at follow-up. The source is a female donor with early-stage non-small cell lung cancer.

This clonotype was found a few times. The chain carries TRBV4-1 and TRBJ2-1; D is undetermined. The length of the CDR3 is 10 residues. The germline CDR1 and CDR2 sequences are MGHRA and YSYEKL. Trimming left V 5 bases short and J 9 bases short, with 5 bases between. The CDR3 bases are TGCGCCAGCAGCGCCCGTGAGCAGTTCTTC. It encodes CASSAREQFF.

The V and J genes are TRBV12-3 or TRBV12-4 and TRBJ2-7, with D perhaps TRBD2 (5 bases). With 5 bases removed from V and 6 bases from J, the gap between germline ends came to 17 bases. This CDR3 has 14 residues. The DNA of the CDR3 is TGTGCCAGCAGTCCCACCCAGACTATTACCGAGCAGTACTTC. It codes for CASSPTQTITEQYF.